The 12 T cell receptor beta chains reported below all come from one sample, sequenced in a study of T cells expressing NK-cell markers. TCRdb reworked the 5' RACE reads into one entry per CDR3 protein, no DNA. The listing records about 430,000 distinct CDR3 sequences. Source material: blood T cells: a sorted CD56 or NKG2C T cell subset, CD4+ or CD8+ T cells, or bulk PBMC T cells (not recorded which). The receptors were sampled from a woman aged 50 to 65 in good health.

The CDR3 reads CASSLNRGTANEQFF. This chain links TRBV4-2 with TRBJ2-1; the D gene TCRdb calls, TRBD1, cannot be checked with no DNA. CDR1 LGHNA and CDR2 YNFKEQ come from the germline V gene. This CDR3 is 15 amino acids long.

The V and J genes are TRBV10-2 and TRBJ2-5; TCRdb gives TRBD1 as the D gene, but with no DNA this cannot be confirmed. Germline values: CDR1 WSHSY, CDR2 SAAADI. The CDR3 totals 15 residues. CDR3 protein: CASRGVAGRQETQYF.

The V call is TRBV5-1, the J call TRBJ2-3; TCRdb's D call, TRBD1, is unchecked because there is no DNA. Germline CDR1 SGHRS, CDR2 YFSETQ. The CDR3 runs to 17 residues. The CDR3 here is CASSLPGASQKLDTQYF.

The V gene is TRBV20-1, the J gene TRBJ1-5; checking the TCRdb D call of TRBD1 is not possible without DNA. CDR1 and CDR2 (germline): DFQATT, SNEGSKA (reference sequence). There are 14 residues in the CDR3. The CDR3 region is CSARGWGGAQPQHF.

The gene calls are TRBV3-1 and TRBJ2-1; TCRdb names TRBD2, which stays unverified in the absence of DNA. There are 15 residues in the CDR3. In germline, CDR1 is LGHDT, CDR2 YNNKEL (reference sequence). CDR3: CASSQVELAGNEQFF.

V usage is TRBV7-9 and J usage is TRBJ2-7. Germline CDR1 reads SEHNR; CDR2 reads FQNEAQ (reference sequence). This CDR3 has 14 amino acids. The CDR3 spells CASSLGGRFHEQYF.

The chain carries TRBV6-4 and TRBJ2-1. Germline-derived CDR1 and CDR2 are MRHNA and SNTAGT. CDR3 size: 17 residues. CDR3 protein: CASSVPKIMGSYNEQFF.

The V call is TRBV12-3 or TRBV12-4, the J call TRBJ2-4. The CDR3 sequence is 11 residues long. CDR3 in amino acids: CASSPRDIQYF.

V is TRBV6-2 or TRBV6-3 and J is TRBJ1-4; TCRdb selects TRBD1, and the lack of DNA leaves this call unchecked. The CDR3 consists of 16 residues. Germline V CDR1 and CDR2: MNHEY, SVGEGT. The CDR3 protein is CARGSREKGTNEKLFF.

The V gene is TRBV19, the J gene TRBJ1-5; TCRdb returns TRBD1, unconfirmable since there is no DNA. Per the germline V gene, CDR1 is LNHDA and CDR2 is SQIVND (reference sequence). This CDR3 comprises 13 residues. The CDR3 spells CASRGRTHQPQHF.

The rearrangement joins TRBV7-3 to TRBJ2-6. In germline, CDR1 is SGHTA, CDR2 FQGTGA. The CDR3 runs to 15 residues. The CDR3 reads CASSTNTGGANVLTF.

The V gene is TRBV5-1, the J gene TRBJ2-3; without DNA, the TCRdb call of TRBD2 cannot be checked. The CDR3 is 19 amino acids. The germline CDR1 and CDR2 sequences are SGHRS and YFSETQ. The CDR3 here is CASGAGLAGGQGSTDTQYF.